This TCR beta chain was sequenced in a study of control samples from healthy donors and cancer patients. Generated by immunoSEQ multiplex PCR, the TCRdb table keeps only in-frame clones and is missing some. The sample holds about 120,000 clones, 80% to 90% seen once. The CDR3 has 20 residues. The germline V gene has CDR1 GTSNPN and CDR2 SVGIG (reference sequence). Unmatched junction bases numbered 23, after V lost 2 bases and J lost 1 base. Input material: blood. The genes are TRBV30 and TRBJ2-7; TRBD2 agrees at 7 bases. The TCR was taken from a man between 45 and 60 years old in good health. As DNA, the CDR3 is TGTGCCTGGAGTAAAAACCCGGGACTAACGACTCGGTGGAGATCCTACGAGCAGTACTTC. It yields the protein CAWSKNPGLTTRWRSYEQYF.